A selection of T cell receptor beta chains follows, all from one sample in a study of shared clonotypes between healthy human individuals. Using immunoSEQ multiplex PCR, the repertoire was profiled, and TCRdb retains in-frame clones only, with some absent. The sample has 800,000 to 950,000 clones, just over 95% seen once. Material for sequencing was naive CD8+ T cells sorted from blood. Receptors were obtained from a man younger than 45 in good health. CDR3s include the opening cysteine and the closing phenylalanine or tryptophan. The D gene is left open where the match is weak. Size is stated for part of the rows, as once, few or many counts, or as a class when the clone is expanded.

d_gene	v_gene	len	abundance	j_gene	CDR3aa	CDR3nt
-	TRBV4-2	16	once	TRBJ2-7	CASSQEEGQRSYEQYF	TGTGCCAGCAGCCAAGAAGAGGGGCAGAGGTCCTACGAGCAGTACTTC
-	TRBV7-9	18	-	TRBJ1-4	CASSLPLGKGRTNEKLFF	TGTGCCAGCAGCTTACCCCTCGGCAAGGGGCGGACTAATGAAAAACTGTTTTTT
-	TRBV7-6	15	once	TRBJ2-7	CASSPPPGYSYEQYF	TGTGCCAGCAGCCCGCCCCCGGGGTACTCCTACGAGCAGTACTTC
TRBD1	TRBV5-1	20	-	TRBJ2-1	CASSSHTVQGAIGSSNEQFF	TGCGCCAGCAGTAGCCACACGGTACAGGGGGCGATAGGTTCGAGCAATGAGCAGTTCTTC
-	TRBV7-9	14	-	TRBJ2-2	CASSSGDNPGELFF	TGTGCCAGCAGCTCCGGGGACAATCCCGGGGAGCTGTTTTTT
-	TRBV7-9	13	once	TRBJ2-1	CASSLEVTGGQFF	TGTGCCAGCAGCTTAGAGGTGACAGGAGGGCAGTTCTTC
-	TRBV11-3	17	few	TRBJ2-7	CASSLVLTDPSSYEQYF	TGTGCCAGCAGCTTAGTGTTGACGGACCCAAGCTCCTACGAGCAGTACTTC
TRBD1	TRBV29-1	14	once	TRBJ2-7	CSVEDRGTSYEQYF	TGCAGCGTCGAGGACAGGGGCACCTCCTACGAGCAGTACTTC
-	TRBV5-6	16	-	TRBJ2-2	CASSLGFGGITGELFF	TGTGCCAGCAGCTTGGGCTTTGGGGGAATCACCGGGGAGCTGTTTTTT
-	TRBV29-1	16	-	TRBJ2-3	CSVVGGGFKSTDTQYF	TGCAGCGTTGTCGGTGGAGGGTTCAAATCCACAGATACGCAGTATTTT
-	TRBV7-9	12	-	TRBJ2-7	CASSPDGYEQYF	TGTGCCAGCAGCCCGGACGGGTACGAGCAGTACTTC
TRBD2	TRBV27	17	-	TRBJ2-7	CASSSIPGGLAVYEQYF	TGTGCCAGCAGTTCAATTCCCGGTGGACTAGCAGTCTACGAGCAGTACTTC
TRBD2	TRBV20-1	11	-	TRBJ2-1	CSARTSYEQFF	TGCAGTGCTAGGACTAGCTATGAGCAGTTCTTC
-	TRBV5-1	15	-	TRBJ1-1	CASTDYVGVDTEAFF	TGCGCCAGCACCGATTATGTAGGAGTGGACACTGAAGCTTTCTTT
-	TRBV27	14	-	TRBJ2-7	CASSRLAEDYEQYF	TGTGCCAGCAGTAGGTTAGCGGAAGACTACGAGCAGTACTTC
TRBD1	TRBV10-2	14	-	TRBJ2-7	CASRPGQGTDEQYF	TGCGCCAGCAGGCCGGGACAGGGGACCGACGAGCAGTACTTC
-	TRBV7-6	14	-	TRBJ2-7	CASSFGQSSYEQYF	TGTGCCAGCAGCTTCGGCCAGAGCTCCTACGAGCAGTACTTC
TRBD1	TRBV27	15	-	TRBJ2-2	CASSPTGGRAGELFF	TGTGCCAGCAGTCCAACAGGGGGAAGGGCCGGGGAGCTGTTTTTT
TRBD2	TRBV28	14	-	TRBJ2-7	CASSLLAGGKEQYF	TGTGCCAGCAGTTTACTAGCGGGAGGGAAGGAGCAGTACTTC
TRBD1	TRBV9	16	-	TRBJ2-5	CASSPGRQGWLETQYF	TGTGCCAGCAGCCCCGGACGACAGGGGTGGTTGGAGACCCAGTACTTC